The 22 T cell receptor beta chains reported below all come from one sample, sequenced in a study of blood T cell repertoires in COVID-19. TCRdb's table, derived via immunoSEQ multiplex PCR, lists solely in-frame clones and lacks some. There are roughly 360,000 clones in the sample; approximately 77% occur only once, and under 1.2% lies in the top ten. Specimen: peripheral blood. Receptors originate from a human donor with acute or convalescent COVID-19. The donor label of this sample is uncertain.

The chain couples TRBV6-1 to TRBJ2-2, with 7 positions matching TRBD1. There are 16 residues in the CDR3. Germline V gene data show CDR1 as MNHNS and CDR2 as SASEGT. V dropped 4 bases and J dropped 5; count of bases not matched to a gene: 10. This CDR3 reads CASSGRQGILTGELFF. CDR3 sequence (DNA): TGTGCCAGCAGTGGCAGACAGGGAATCTTGACCGGGGAGCTGTTTTTT.

This clone was counted a few times. This chain connects TRBV19 to TRBJ1-2; D might be TRBD1 (5 bases). The germline V gene has CDR1 LNHDA and CDR2 SQIVND (reference sequence). This CDR3 region has 15 residues. The V end lost 5 bases, the J end lost 1 base, and 14 bases lay between the germline ends. The CDR3: CASSGQGLGNYGYTF. Here the CDR3 DNA reads TGTGCCAGTAGTGGGCAGGGATTGGGTAACTATGGCTACACCTTC.

The chain couples TRBV30 to TRBJ1-6, with D uncertain. Germline V CDR1 and CDR2: GTSNPN, SVGIG (reference sequence). The CDR3 totals 12 residues. Trimming removed 0 bases from V and 7 bases from J, with 4 bases in between. CDR3 sequence: CAWSVMNSPLHF. The CDR3 nucleotides are TGTGCCTGGAGTGTCATGAATTCACCCCTCCACTTT.

The rearrangement links TRBV29-1 to TRBJ2-3, with D tentatively TRBD1 (8 bases). The germline CDR1 and CDR2 sequences are SQVTM and ANQGSEA. CDR3 length: 15 residues. Trimming left V 6 bases short and J 5 bases short, with 21 bases between. CDR3 residues: CSVVQGGRQVDTQYF. Here the CDR3 DNA reads TGCAGCGTAGTACAGGGGGGGAGACAGGTAGATACGCAGTATTTT.

The chain recombines TRBV7-2 with TRBJ2-2; 7 bases map to TRBD1. In germline, CDR1 is SGHTA, CDR2 FQGNSA. The V and J ends lost 5 bases and 4 bases, in that order; junction bases with no gene match: 7. The CDR3 covers 15 residues. DNA for the CDR3: TGTGCCAGCAGCAGAGGGACAGTCCGCACCGGGGAGCTGTTTTTT. This encodes CASSRGTVRTGELFF.

The chain joins TRBV19 to TRBJ2-6; 9 nucleotides agree with TRBD1. The germline V gene has CDR1 LNHDA and CDR2 SQIVND (reference sequence). This CDR3 is 19 amino acids long. V was clipped by 6 bases and J by 0 bases; unmatched bases: 12. In DNA, the CDR3 is TGTGCCAGTAGCCGACGGAGGACAGGGGAAAGCTCTGGGGCCAACGTCCTGACTTTC. This sequence encodes CASSRRRTGESSGANVLTF.

This chain uses TRBV18 with TRBJ1-1; D gene ambiguous. Trimming left V 5 bases short and J 4 bases short, with 11 bases between. This CDR3 spans 13 amino acids. The germline V gene has CDR1 KGHSH and CDR2 LQKENI. CDR3 coding DNA: TGTGCCAGCTCAGAAGGGAGTAGCACTGAAGCTTTCTTT. It translates to CASSEGSSTEAFF.

The CDR3 DNA sequence: TGCGCCAGCAGCCCCGCGAGGACTAGCGGGAGGGGGGGAGGCGATGAGCAGTTCTTC. Protein: CASSPARTSGRGGGDEQFF. J is TRBJ2-1 and V is TRBV23-1, with 15 bases matching TRBD2. TRBV23-1 is an ORF, with its function uncertain. The CDR3 consists of 19 residues. V gave up 6 bases and J gave up 8 bases; unmatched junction bases: 17.

J is TRBJ2-6 and V is TRBV4-1; 9 nucleotides agree with TRBD1. J gave up 1 base and V 0 bases, and 10 bases lay outside the gene matches. In germline, CDR1 is MGHRA, CDR2 YSYEKL. The CDR3 is made up of 20 amino acids. In nucleotides, the CDR3 is TGCGCCAGCAGCCAAGAAAGTGACAGGGGGTTCTCATCTGGGGCCAACGTCCTGACTTTC. Translated, it gives CASSQESDRGFSSGANVLTF.

The CDR3 coding sequence is TGTGCCAGCAGAGACAGGGTACCGTGGGAGCAGTACTTC. This translates into CASRDRVPWEQYF. V and J are TRBV2 and TRBJ2-7; 7 positions agree with TRBD1. The V gene's germline CDR1 is SNHLY and CDR2 FYNNEI. The CDR3 totals 13 residues. The junction had 9 bases not matched to a gene; V was cut back by 6 bases and J by 7 bases.

The chain joins TRBV2 to TRBJ1-1; 7 bases match TRBD1. Per the germline V gene, CDR1 is SNHLY and CDR2 is FYNNEI. V lost 3 bases to trimming and J lost 4 bases; unmatched junction nucleotides: 5. The CDR3 loop spans 14 amino acids. CDR3 amino acids: CASSDEGAPTEAFF. CDR3 bases: TGTGCCAGCAGTGATGAGGGGGCTCCCACTGAAGCTTTCTTT.

There are a few counts of this clone. The CDR3 is CASSNLEADTQYF. The CDR3 region has the DNA TGCGCCAGCAGCAATTTAGAGGCAGATACGCAGTATTTT. The chain links TRBV5-1 to TRBJ2-3, with D unresolved. Germline CDR1 and CDR2: SGHRS and YFSETQ. The CDR3 runs 13 residues. V was shortened by 4 bases and J by 4 bases, with 10 bases between the two germline ends. Full variable domain (rest looked up from reference TRBV5-1 and TRBJ2-3): KAGVTQTPRYLIKTRGQQVTLSCSPISGHRSVSWYQQTPGQGLQFLFEYFSETQRNKGNFPGRFSGRQFSNSRSEMNVSTLELGDSALYLCASSNLEADTQYFGPGTRLTVL.

This clone was detected once. V is TRBV2 and J is TRBJ1-4; TRBD1 might be the D (6 bases). The CDR3 covers 15 residues. V was shortened by 5 bases and J by 5 bases, with 15 bases between the two germline ends. The germline CDR1 and CDR2 sequences are SNHLY and FYNNEI. The CDR3 is CASSRDRPPNEKLFF. The CDR3 nucleotides read TGTGCCAGCAGTCGTGACAGGCCCCCAAATGAAAAACTGTTTTTT.

The V gene is TRBV18, the J gene TRBJ1-5; tentatively, D is TRBD1 (6 bases). The CDR3 has 15 residues. Trimming left V 3 bases short and J 2 bases short, with 11 bases between. CDR1 and CDR2 (germline): KGHSH, LQKENI. The CDR3 region has the DNA TGTGCCAGCTCACCTAACAGGGCCGGCAATCAGCCCCAGCATTTT. This translates into CASSPNRAGNQPQHF.

This clone was counted a single time. The chain joins TRBV30 to TRBJ1-1; 10 nucleotides line up with TRBD1. The V gene end was trimmed by 3 bases and the J gene end by 1 base; junction bases not matched to a gene: 5. This CDR3 contains 15 residues. The germline CDR1 and CDR2 sequences are GTSNPN and SVGIG (reference sequence). CDR3 sequence reads: CAWSDRGRSNTEAFF. The CDR3, as DNA: TGTGCCTGGAGCGACAGGGGGCGATCGAACACTGAAGCTTTCTTT.

The genes are TRBV4-2 and TRBJ2-5, with 9 positions matching TRBD2. In germline, CDR1 is LGHNA, CDR2 YNFKEQ. This CDR3 is 15 amino acids long. V trimming: 3 bases; J trimming: 3 bases; junction bases outside the gene matches: 5. The CDR3: CASSHGLAGKETQYF. In DNA form, the CDR3 reads TGTGCCAGCAGCCACGGGCTAGCGGGGAAAGAGACCCAGTACTTC.

This clone was seen just once. This chain joins TRBV27 and TRBJ2-2; TRBD2 aligns across 7 bases. The CDR3 length is 16 residues. Germline trimming cut 2 bases from V and 8 bases from J; bases unmatched to any gene: 11. Germline CDR1 and CDR2: MNHEY and SMNVEV (reference sequence). The CDR3 DNA reads TGTGCCAGCAGTTTACGGCTAGCGGACCAAAGTGGGGAGCTGTTTTTT. This translates into CASSLRLADQSGELFF.

The chain links TRBV4-1 to TRBJ2-1; D is uncertain. The CDR3 contains 13 residues. Germline lookup yields CDR1 MGHRA and CDR2 YSYEKL. Trimming removed 4 bases at V and 5 bases at J, with 9 bases between. The CDR3 DNA is TGCGCCAGCAGCCGAGAAGTAGACAATGAGCAGTTCTTC. This codes for CASSREVDNEQFF.

The chain recombines TRBV7-9 with TRBJ2-1; TRBD2 agrees at 8 bases. Germline CDR1 reads SEHNR; CDR2 reads FQNEAQ (reference sequence). J gave up 2 bases and V 3 bases, and 6 bases lay outside the gene matches. The CDR3 sequence is 16 residues long. The CDR3, as DNA: TGTGCCAGCAGCTTTTTCGCGGGAGGAGCCTACAATGAGCAGTTCTTC. As protein: CASSFFAGGAYNEQFF.

J is TRBJ2-1 and V is TRBV30, with a possible D match to TRBD1 (5 bases). Per the germline V gene, CDR1 is GTSNPN and CDR2 is SVGIG (reference sequence). The V gene lost 0 bases and the J gene lost 4 bases, with 10 bases spanning the gap. The CDR3 has 14 amino acids. CDR3 nucleotides: TGTGCCTGGAGTGTATTGACAGCTTACAATGAGCAGTTCTTC. Protein: CAWSVLTAYNEQFF.

V gene TRBV30 combines with J gene TRBJ1-4; D uncertain. Germline loops: CDR1 GTSNPN, CDR2 SVGIG (reference sequence). Between the trimmed V and J ends, which lost 0 bases and 5 bases, there was a span of 7 bases. This CDR3 is built from 13 residues. CDR3 nucleotides: TGTGCCTGGAGTGTCCGTCGGAATGAAAAACTGTTTTTT. Its translation: CAWSVRRNEKLFF.

Only a few counts were recorded for this clone. The rearrangement links TRBV5-1 to TRBJ1-3, with TRBD1 as a possible D gene (5 bases). This CDR3 spans 18 amino acids. Per germline, CDR1 SGHRS and CDR2 YFSETQ. V was shortened by 3 bases and J by 0 bases, with 19 bases between the two germline ends. CDR3 coding DNA: TGCGCCAGCAGCTCCCAGCCGCAGGGTTCCAGCTCTGGAAACACCATATATTTT. It yields the protein CASSSQPQGSSSGNTIYF.